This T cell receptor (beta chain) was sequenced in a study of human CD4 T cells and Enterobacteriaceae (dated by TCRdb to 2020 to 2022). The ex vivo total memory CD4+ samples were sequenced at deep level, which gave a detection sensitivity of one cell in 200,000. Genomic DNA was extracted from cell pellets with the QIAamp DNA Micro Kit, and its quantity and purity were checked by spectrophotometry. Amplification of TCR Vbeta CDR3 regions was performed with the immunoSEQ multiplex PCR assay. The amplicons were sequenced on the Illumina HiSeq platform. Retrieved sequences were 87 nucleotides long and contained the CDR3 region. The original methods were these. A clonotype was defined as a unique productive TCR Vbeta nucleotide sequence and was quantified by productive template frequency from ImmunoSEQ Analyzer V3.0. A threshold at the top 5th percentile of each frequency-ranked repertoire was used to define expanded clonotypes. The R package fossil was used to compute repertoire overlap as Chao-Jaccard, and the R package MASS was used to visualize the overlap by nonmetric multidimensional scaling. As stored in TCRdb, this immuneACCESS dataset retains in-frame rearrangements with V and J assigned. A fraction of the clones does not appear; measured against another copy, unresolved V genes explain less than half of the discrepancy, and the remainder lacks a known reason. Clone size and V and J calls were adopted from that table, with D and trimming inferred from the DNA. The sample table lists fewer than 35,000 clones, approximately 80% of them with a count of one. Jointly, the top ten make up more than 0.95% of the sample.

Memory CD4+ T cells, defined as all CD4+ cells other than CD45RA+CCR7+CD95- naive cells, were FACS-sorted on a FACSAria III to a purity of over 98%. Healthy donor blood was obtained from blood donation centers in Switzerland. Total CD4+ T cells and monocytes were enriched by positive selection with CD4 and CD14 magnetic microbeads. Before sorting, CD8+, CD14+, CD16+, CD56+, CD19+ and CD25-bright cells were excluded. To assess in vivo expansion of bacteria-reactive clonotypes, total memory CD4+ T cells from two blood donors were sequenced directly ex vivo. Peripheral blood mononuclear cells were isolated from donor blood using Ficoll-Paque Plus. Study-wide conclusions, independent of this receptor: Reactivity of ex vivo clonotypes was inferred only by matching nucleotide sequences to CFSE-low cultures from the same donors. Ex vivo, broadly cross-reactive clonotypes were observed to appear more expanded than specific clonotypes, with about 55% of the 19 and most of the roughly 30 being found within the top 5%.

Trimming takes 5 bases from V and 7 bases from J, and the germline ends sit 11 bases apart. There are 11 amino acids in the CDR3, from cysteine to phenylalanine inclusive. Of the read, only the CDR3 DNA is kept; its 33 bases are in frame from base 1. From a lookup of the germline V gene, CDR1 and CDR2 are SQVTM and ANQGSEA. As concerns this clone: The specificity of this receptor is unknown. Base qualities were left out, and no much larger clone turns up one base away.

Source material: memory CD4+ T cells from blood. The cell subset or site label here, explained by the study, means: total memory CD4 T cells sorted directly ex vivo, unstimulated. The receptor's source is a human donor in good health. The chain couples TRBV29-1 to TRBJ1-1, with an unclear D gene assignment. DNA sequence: TGCAGCGTTACACCGGGCTATGAAGCTTTCTTT. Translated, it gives CSVTPGYEAFF.